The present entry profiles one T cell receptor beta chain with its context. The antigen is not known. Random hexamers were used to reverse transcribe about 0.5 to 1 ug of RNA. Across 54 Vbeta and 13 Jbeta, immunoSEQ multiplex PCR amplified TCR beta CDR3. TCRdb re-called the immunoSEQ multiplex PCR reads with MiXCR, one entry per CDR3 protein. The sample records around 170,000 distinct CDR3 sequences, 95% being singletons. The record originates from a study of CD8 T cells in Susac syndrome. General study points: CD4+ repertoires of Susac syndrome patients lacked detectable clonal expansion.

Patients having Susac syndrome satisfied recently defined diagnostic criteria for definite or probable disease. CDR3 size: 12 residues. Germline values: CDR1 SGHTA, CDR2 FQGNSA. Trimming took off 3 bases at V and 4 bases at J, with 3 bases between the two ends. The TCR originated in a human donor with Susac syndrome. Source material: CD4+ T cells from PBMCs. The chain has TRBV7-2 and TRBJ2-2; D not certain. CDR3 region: CASSFITGELFF. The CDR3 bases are TGTGCCAGCAGCTTCATCACCGGGGAGCTGTTTTTT.